The TCR beta chain under discussion was sequenced for a study of response to subunit inactivated influenza vaccine. This clonotype was seen more than once but under ten times. A single record per CDR3 protein comes from TCRdb applying MiXCR to the RT-PCR reads. This sample has about half a million distinct CDR3 sequences, with approximately 11% found just once. Source: PBMCs from blood, taken roughly 45 days after vaccination. This sequence was found in a man aged 45 to 65 who received an inactivated influenza vaccine.

This CDR3 reads CASSESPGFQQYF. The CDR3 DNA reads TGTGCCAGCAGTGAATCTCCAGGGTTTCAACAGTACTTC. The rearrangement uses TRBV2 and TRBJ2-4; perhaps TRBD1 as D (5 bases). Trimming took 2 bases from V and 13 from J, leaving 15 bases between them. CDR1 is SNHLY and CDR2 is FYNNEI in the germline V gene. The CDR3 extends over 13 amino acids.